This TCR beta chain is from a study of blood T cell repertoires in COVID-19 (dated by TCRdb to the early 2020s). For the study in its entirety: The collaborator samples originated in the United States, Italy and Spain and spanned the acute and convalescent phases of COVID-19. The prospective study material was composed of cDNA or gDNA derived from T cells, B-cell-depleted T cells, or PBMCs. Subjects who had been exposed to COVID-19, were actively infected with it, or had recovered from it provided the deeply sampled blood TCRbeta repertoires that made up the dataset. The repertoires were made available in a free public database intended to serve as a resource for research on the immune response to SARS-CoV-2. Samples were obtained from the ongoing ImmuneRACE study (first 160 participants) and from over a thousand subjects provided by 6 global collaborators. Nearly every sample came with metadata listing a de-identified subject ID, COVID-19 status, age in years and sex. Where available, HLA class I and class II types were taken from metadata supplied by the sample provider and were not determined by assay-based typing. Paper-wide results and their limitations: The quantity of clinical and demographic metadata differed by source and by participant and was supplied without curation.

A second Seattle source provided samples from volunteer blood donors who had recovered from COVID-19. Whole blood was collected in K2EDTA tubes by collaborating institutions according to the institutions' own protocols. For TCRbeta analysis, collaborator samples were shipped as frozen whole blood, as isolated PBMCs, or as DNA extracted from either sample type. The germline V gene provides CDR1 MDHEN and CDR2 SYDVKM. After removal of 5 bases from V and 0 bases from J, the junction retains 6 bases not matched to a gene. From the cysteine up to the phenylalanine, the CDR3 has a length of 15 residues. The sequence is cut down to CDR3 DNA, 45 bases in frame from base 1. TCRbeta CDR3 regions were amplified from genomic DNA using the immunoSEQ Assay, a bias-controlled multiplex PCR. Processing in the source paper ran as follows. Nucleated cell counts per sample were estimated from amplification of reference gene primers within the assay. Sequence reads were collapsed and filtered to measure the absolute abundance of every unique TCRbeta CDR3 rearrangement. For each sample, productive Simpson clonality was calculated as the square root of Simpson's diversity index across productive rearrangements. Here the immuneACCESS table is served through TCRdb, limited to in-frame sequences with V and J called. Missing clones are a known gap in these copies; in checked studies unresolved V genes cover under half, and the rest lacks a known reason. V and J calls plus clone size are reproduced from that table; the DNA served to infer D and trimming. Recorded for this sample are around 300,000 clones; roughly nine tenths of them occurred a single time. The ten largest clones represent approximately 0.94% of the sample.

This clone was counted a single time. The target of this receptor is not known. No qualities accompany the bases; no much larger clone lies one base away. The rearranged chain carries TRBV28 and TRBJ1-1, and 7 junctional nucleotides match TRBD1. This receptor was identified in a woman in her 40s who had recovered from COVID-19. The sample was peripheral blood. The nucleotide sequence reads TGTGCCAGCAGTCCGCCGGGACAGATGAACACTGAAGCTTTCTTT. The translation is CASSPPGQMNTEAFF.